The clone carrying this T cell receptor (beta chain) was detected many times. The germline V and J ends were trimmed by 2 bases and 3 bases, with 5 bases remaining between them. The CDR3 covers 11 residues. Germline CDR1 reads GTSNPN; CDR2 reads SVGIG (reference sequence). Researchers defined stable Graves' hyperthyroidism as no ophthalmopathy progression within 18 months. Diagnostic decisions used clinical symptoms, serum thyroxine and TRAb, thyroid ultrasound and orbital computed tomography. Amplification targeted TCR beta CDR3 regions from RNA transcripts. An initial round of RT-PCR targeting the TCR CDR3 relied on the HTBI primer set. One entry per CDR3 protein, called by TCRdb with MiXCR from the multiplex PCR reads. The repertoire holds around 350,000 distinct CDR3 sequences, under 20% seen once, with approximately 4% in the top ten. These data are taken from a study of T cells in Graves' hyperthyroidism and ophthalmopathy.

The source material was blood. The chain links TRBV30 to TRBJ2-7, with a possible D match to TRBD2 (5 bases). This receptor was identified in a woman under 30 with Graves' hyperthyroidism. The CDR3 is CAWSRGYEQYF. For the CDR3, the DNA is TGTGCCTGGAGTCGGGGCTACGAGCAGTACTTC. The full variable domain, with the rest looked up from reference TRBV30 and TRBJ2-7, is SQTIHQWPATLVQPVGSPLSLECTVEGTSNPNLYWYRQAAGRGLQLLFYSVGIGQISSEVPQNLSASRPQDRQFILSSKKLLLSDSGFYLCAWSRGYEQYFGPGTRLTVT.